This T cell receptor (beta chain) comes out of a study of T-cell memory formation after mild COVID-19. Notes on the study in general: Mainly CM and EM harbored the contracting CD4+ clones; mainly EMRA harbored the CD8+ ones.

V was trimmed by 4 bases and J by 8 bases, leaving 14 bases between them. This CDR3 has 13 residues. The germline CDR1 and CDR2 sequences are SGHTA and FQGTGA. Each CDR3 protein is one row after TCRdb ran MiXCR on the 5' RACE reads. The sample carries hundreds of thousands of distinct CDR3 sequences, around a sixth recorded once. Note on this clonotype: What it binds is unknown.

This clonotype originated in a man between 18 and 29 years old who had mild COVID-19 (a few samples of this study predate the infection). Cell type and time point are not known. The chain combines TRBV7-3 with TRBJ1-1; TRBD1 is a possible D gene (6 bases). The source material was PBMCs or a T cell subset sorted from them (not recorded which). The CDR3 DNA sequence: TGTGCCAGCAGCTCCCTGGGGCAGGGGGAAGCTTTCTTT. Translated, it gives CASSSLGQGEAFF. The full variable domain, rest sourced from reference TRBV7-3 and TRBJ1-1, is GAGVSQTPSNKVTEKGKYVELRCDPISGHTALYWYRQSLGQGPEFLIYFQGTGAADDSGLPNDRFFAVRPEGSVSTLKIQRTERGDSAVYLCASSSLGQGEAFFGQGTRLTVV.